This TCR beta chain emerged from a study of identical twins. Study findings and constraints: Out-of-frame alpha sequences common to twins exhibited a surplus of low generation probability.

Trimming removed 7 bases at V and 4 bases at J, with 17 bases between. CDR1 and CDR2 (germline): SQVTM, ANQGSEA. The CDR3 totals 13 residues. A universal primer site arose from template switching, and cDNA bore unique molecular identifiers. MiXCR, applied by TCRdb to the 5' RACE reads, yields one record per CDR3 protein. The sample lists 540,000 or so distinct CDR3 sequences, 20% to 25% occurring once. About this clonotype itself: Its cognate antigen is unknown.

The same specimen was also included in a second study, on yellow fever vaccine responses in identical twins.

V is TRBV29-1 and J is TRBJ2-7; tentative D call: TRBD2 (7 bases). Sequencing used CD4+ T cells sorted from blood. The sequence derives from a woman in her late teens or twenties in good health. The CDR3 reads CSAEREGGYEQYF. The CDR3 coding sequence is TGCAGCGCCGAGCGGGAAGGGGGGTACGAGCAGTACTTC.